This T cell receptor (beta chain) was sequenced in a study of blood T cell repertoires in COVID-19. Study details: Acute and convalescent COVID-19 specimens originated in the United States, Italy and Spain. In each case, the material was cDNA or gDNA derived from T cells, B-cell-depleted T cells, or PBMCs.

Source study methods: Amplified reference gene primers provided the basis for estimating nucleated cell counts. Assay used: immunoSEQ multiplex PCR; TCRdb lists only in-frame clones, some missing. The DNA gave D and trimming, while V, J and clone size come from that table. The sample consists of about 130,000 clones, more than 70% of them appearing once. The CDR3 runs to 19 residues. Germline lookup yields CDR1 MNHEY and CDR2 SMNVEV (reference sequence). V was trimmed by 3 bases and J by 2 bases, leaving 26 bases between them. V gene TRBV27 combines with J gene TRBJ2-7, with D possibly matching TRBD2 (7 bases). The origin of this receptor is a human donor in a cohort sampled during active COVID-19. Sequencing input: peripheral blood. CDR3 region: CASSLRTRGSRGRTYEQYF. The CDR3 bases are TGTGCCAGCAGTTTGAGGACTAGGGGGAGCCGGGGGCGTACCTACGAGCAGTACTTC.